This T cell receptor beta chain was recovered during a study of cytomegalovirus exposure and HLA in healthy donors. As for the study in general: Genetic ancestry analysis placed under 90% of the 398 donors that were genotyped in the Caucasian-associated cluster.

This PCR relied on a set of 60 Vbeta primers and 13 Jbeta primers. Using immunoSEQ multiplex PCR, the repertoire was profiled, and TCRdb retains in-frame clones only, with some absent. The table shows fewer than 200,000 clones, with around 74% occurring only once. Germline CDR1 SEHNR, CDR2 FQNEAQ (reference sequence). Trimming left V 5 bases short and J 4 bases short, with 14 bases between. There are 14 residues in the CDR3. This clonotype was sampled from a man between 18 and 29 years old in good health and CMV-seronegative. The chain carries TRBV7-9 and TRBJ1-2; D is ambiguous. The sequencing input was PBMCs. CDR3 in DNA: TGTGCCAGCAGCAACCACCGGGTCACCTATGGCTACACCTTC. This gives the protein CASSNHRVTYGYTF.